This T cell receptor (beta chain) was sequenced during a study of technical replicates of blood from a handful of donors. This clone was observed once. The CDR3 runs to 14 residues. V was trimmed by 4 bases and J by 1 base, leaving 11 bases between them. From germline, CDR1 is SGHRS and CDR2 YFSETQ. Libraries were prepared by immunoSEQ multiplex PCR; TCRdb keeps only in-frame clonotypes and omits some of them. The repertoire holds more than 75,000 clones, with around 86% as singletons. The rearrangement uses TRBV5-1 and TRBJ1-1; D uncertain. Sequencing used PBMCs. The receptor was isolated from a human donor in good health. Some clones in this sample may be carry-over from other donors' samples. CDR3 protein: CASSPHPGNTEAFF. In nucleotides, the CDR3 is TGCGCCAGCAGCCCCCATCCAGGGAACACTGAAGCTTTCTTT.